Sequencing of this T cell receptor (beta chain) was carried out in a study of regulatory T cells in long-lasting Graves disease. Assembly of TCR beta libraries relied on iRepertoire HTBI primers together with Arm-PCR of CDR3 regions. TCRdb itself ran the multiplex PCR reads through MiXCR, one entry per CDR3 protein. The sample has 540,000 or so distinct CDR3 sequences, approximately 13% seen once. Indicated time point: newly diagnosed GD, antithyroid drugs for less than 3 months. From PBMCs, RNA was extracted and then used to make the TCR library. CDR3 length: 15 residues. In germline, CDR1 is KGHSH, CDR2 LQKENI. V was trimmed by 8 bases and J by 5 bases, leaving 19 bases between them. These same records also appear under a second study, on T cells in Graves' hyperthyroidism and ophthalmopathy. That paper states: It was considered stable Graves' hyperthyroidism when ophthalmopathy did not progress within 18 months.

V gene TRBV18 combines with J gene TRBJ2-1; D assignment may be TRBD1 or TRBD2 (5 bases each). The source of this sequence is a man aged 25-45 years with Graves disease. The starting material was peripheral blood mononuclear cells (PBMCs), obtained at new diagnosis, from a patient treated with antithyroid drugs. Written as DNA, the CDR3 is TGTGCCAGCCGGGACGGCCGGCGAACGCACAATGAGCAGTTCTTC. Amino acid sequence: CASRDGRRTHNEQFF.